The clone carrying this T cell receptor (beta chain) occurred many times. The sample comes from a study of spatial heterogeneity in lung cancer. Time point given: sample taken at primary tumor resection. Unsorted whole RNA of tumor, nontumor lung or frozen PBMC was sequenced. Each TCR cDNA molecule bore a unique molecular identifier. TCRdb independently ran MiXCR on the 5' RACE reads; one entry per CDR3 protein. In the table there are roughly 48,000 distinct CDR3 sequences, over 4.5% of which are singletons. This receptor was identified in a male donor with early-stage non-small cell lung cancer. Material: PBMCs, obtained at surgery.

The CDR3 nucleotides are TGTGCCAGCAGCGGAAACAGGGGGAACACTGAAGCTTTCTTT. Translating it yields CASSGNRGNTEAFF. This rearrangement joins TRBV7-8 to TRBJ1-1, with 7 bases aligning to TRBD1. The germline gives CDR1 SGHVS, CDR2 FQNEAQ. This CDR3 has 14 residues. V lost 5 bases to trimming and J lost 1 base; unmatched junction nucleotides: 4.